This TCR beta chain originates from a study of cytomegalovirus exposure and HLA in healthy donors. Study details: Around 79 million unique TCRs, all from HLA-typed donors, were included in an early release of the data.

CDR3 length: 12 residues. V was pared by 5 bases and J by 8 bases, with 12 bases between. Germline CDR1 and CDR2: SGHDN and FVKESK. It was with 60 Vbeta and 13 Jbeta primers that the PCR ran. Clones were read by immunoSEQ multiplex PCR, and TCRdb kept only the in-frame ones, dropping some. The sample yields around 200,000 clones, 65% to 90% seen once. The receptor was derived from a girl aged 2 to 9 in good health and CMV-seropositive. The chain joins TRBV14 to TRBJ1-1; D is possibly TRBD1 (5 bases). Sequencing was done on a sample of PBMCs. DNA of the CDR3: TGTGCCAGCAGCATTTCAGGGTTAGAAGCTTTCTTT. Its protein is CASSISGLEAFF.